The 3 T cell receptor beta chains listed next were all sequenced from one sample in a study of human T cells and chemical hapten exposure. This sample's time point: pre-sensitization, week 0. Specified treatment: therapeutic diphenylcyclopropenone sensitization with weekly scalp DPC. MiXCR was run by TCRdb on the RACE reads, yielding one entry per CDR3 protein. The table lists roughly 40,000 distinct CDR3 sequences, roughly a tenth of them singletons. Sequencing was performed on whole blood, taken in connection with sensitization to the hapten diphenylcyclopropenone (DPC). Receptors originate from a man under 40 with alopecia areata. Some clones in this sample may be carry-over from other donors' samples.

This clonotype has at least ten counts. The rearrangement joins TRBV11-2 to TRBJ1-5, with 7 bases identical to TRBD1. Losses at the gene ends were 1 base for V and 0 bases for J; bases not matched to a gene: 6. There are 17 residues in the CDR3. Germline V gives CDR1 SGHAT, CDR2 FQNNGV. CDR3 in DNA: TGTGCCAGCAGCTTAGGACGGACAGGAAATAGCAATCAGCCCCAGCATTTT. Translating it yields CASSLGRTGNSNQPQHF.

This clonotype occurred many times. The chain combines TRBV6-6 with TRBJ2-2, with D possibly matching TRBD1 (6 bases). V lost 7 bases, J lost 7 bases, and 19 bases lay in between. The germline V gene encodes CDR1 MNHNY and CDR2 SVGAGI (reference sequence). The CDR3 extends over 15 amino acids. CDR3 sequence (DNA): TGTGCCAGCAACGTCCCGACAGGCGGAGTCGGGGAGCTGTTTTTT. Residues: CASNVPTGGVGELFF.

This clonotype was found many times. V is TRBV20-1 and J is TRBJ1-1; possible D gene TRBD1, 5 bases. With 3 bases removed from V and 6 bases from J, the gap between germline ends came to 20 bases. Germline-derived CDR1 and CDR2 are DFQATT and SNEGSKA (reference sequence). The CDR3 contains 15 residues. In DNA, the CDR3 is TGCAGTGCTAGGAGTGGGACGCTAGGTGGTCCTGAAGCTTTCTTT. Protein: CSARSGTLGGPEAFF.